This TCR beta chain was observed in a study of shared clonotypes between healthy human individuals. The germline V gene has CDR1 SEHNR and CDR2 FQNEAQ (reference sequence). This CDR3 has 15 amino acids. Trimming cost V 3 bases and J 6 bases; bases outside gene matches: 10. Only in-frame clones appear in the TCRdb table, and some are missing; sequencing was by immunoSEQ multiplex PCR. The sample lists 2,500,000 or so clones; 92% were seen once. The sample was naive CD4+ T cells from PBMCs. This sample's subset: CD45RA+ positively selected. This clonotype was obtained from a man between 18 and 35 years old in good health. Some clones in this sample may be carry-over from other donors' samples. V and J are TRBV7-9 and TRBJ1-1; 7 nucleotides match TRBD1. CDR3 residues: CASSLTGQAIPEAFF. In DNA form, the CDR3 reads TGTGCCAGCAGCTTGACCGGACAGGCTATACCTGAAGCTTTCTTT.